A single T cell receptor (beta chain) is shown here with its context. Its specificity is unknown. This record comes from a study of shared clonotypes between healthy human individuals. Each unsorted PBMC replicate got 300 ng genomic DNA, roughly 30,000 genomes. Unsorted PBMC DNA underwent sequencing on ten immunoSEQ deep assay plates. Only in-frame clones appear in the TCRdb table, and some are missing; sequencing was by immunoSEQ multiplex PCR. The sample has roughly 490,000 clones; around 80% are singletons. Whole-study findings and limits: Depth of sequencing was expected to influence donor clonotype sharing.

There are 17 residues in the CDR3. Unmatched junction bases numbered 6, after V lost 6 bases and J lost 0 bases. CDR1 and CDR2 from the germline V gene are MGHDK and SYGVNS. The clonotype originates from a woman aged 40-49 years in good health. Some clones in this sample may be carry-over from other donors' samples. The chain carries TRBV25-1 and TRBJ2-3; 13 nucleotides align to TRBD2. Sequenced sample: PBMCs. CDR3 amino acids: CASSGTSGATSTDTQYF. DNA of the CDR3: TGTGCCAGCAGCGGGACTAGCGGGGCTACTAGCACAGATACGCAGTATTTT.